The rows below give T cell receptor beta chains drawn from one sample of a study of human T cells and chemical hapten exposure. TCRdb recomputed calls from the RACE reads with MiXCR, one row per CDR3 protein. The sample has 95,000 to 150,000 distinct CDR3 sequences, about 11% seen once. The sample was whole blood, taken in connection with sensitization to the hapten diphenylcyclopropenone (DPC). The origin of the receptors is a woman aged 50 to 60 with alopecia areata. Some clones in this sample may be carry-over from other donors' samples. Each CDR3 is given with its conserved first and last residue. D genes are given only for firm matches. A row's size may be missing; if present it is once, few, many or a size class.

D: NA
size: NA
V: TRBV27
J: TRBJ1-5
length: 13
CDR3: CEGQNGSNQPQHF
DNA: TGTGAAGGACAGAATGGTAGCAATCAGCCCCAGCATTTT

D: NA
size: NA
V: TRBV5-6
J: TRBJ1-2
length: 13
CDR3: CASSEESNYGYTF
DNA: TGTGCCAGCAGCGAGGAGAGCAACTATGGCTACACCTTC

D: TRBD2
size: NA
V: TRBV7-2
J: TRBJ2-1
length: 14
CDR3: CASAAGGSYNEQFF
DNA: TGTGCCAGCGCCGCCGGGGGGTCCTACAATGAGCAGTTCTTC

D: TRBD2
size: NA
V: TRBV9
J: TRBJ2-7
length: 14
CDR3: CASSVGTRSREQYF
DNA: TGTGCCAGCAGCGTAGGGACTAGATCTCGCGAGCAGTACTTC

D: NA
size: NA
V: TRBV10-1
J: TRBJ2-1
length: 13
CDR3: CATSSGPLIGQFF
DNA: TGCGCCACCTCCTCCGGGCCCCTCATTGGGCAGTTCTTC

D: TRBD2
size: many
V: TRBV15
J: TRBJ2-5
length: 18
CDR3: CATSRGLAGGLRQETQYF
DNA: TGTGCCACCAGCAGAGGACTAGCGGGAGGGCTCCGTCAAGAGACCCAGTACTTC

D: TRBD2
size: NA
V: TRBV7-2
J: TRBJ2-3
length: 16
CDR3: CASSLPTSANTDTQYF
DNA: TGTGCCAGCAGCCTCCCTACTAGCGCTAACACAGATACGCAGTATTTT

D: NA
size: few
V: TRBV14
J: TRBJ2-6
length: 17
CDR3: CASSPVSGEPGANVLTF
DNA: TGTGCCAGCAGCCCCGTGTCCGGGGAGCCTGGGGCCAACGTCCTGACTTTC

D: NA
size: few
V: TRBV27
J: TRBJ1-1
length: 15
CDR3: CASIRLGMGLTEAFF
DNA: TGTGCCAGCATCAGACTGGGGATGGGATTGACTGAAGCTTTCTTT

D: NA
size: NA
V: TRBV12-5
J: TRBJ1-5
length: 15
CDR3: CASGEGQSSNQPQHF
DNA: TGTGCTAGTGGTGAGGGACAATCAAGCAATCAGCCCCAGCATTTT

D: NA
size: NA
V: TRBV28
J: TRBJ2-7
length: 13
CDR3: CASRSDKTGEQYF
DNA: TGTGCCAGCAGGTCGGATAAAACCGGCGAGCAGTACTTC

D: TRBD1
size: NA
V: TRBV12-3/TRBV12-4
J: TRBJ2-4
length: 14
CDR3: CASSRTGAPNIQYF
DNA: TGTGCCAGCAGCCGGACAGGGGCCCCCAACATTCAGTACTTC

D: TRBD1
size: NA
V: TRBV3-1
J: TRBJ1-6
length: 15
CDR3: CASRRDRQYNSPLHF
DNA: TGTGCCAGCAGACGGGACAGGCAATATAATTCACCCCTCCACTTT

D: NA
size: few
V: TRBV6-1
J: TRBJ1-1
length: 12
CDR3: CASSVGGVEAFF
DNA: TGTGCCAGCAGTGTTGGAGGAGTTGAAGCTTTCTTT

D: NA
size: many
V: TRBV4-1
J: TRBJ2-1
length: 13
CDR3: CASSQDTGNEQFF
DNA: TGCGCCAGCAGCCAAGATACGGGTAATGAGCAGTTCTTC

D: NA
size: NA
V: TRBV7-9
J: TRBJ1-2
length: 13
CDR3: CASSFDGVYGYTF
DNA: TGTGCCAGCAGTTTTGACGGCGTATATGGCTACACCTTC

D: NA
size: few
V: TRBV20-1
J: TRBJ2-4
length: 16
CDR3: CSARDQAPWAKNIQYF
DNA: TGCAGTGCTAGAGATCAGGCCCCCTGGGCCAAAAACATTCAGTACTTC

D: NA
size: NA
V: TRBV7-9
J: TRBJ2-3
length: 12
CDR3: CASSPTQDTQYF
DNA: TGTGCCAGCAGCCCAACCCAAGATACGCAGTATTTT

D: TRBD1
size: NA
V: TRBV25-1
J: TRBJ1-2
length: 13
CDR3: CASHGTGLGGYTF
DNA: TGTGCCAGCCACGGGACAGGGCTAGGAGGCTACACCTTC

D: NA
size: few
V: TRBV6-1
J: TRBJ2-3
length: 14
CDR3: CASTPRGFTDTQYF
DNA: TGTGCCAGCACCCCAAGGGGGTTCACAGATACGCAGTATTTT